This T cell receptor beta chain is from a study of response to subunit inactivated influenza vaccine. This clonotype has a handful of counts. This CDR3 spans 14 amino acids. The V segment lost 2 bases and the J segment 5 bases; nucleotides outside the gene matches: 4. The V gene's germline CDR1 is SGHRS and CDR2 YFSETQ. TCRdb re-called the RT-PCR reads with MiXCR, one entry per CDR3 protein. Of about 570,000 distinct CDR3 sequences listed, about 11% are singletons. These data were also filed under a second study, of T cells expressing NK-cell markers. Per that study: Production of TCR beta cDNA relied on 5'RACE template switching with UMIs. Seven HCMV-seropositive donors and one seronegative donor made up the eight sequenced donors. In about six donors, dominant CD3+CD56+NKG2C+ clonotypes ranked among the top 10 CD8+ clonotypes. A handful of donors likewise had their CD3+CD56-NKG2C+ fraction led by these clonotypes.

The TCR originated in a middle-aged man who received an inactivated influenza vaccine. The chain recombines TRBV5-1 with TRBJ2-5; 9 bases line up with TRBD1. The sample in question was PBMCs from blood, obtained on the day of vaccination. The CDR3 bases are TGCGCCAGCAGCTTACGACAGGGGGGTGAGACCCAGTACTTC. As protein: CASSLRQGGETQYF. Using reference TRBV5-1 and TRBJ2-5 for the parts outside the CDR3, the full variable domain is KAGVTQTPRYLIKTRGQQVTLSCSPISGHRSVSWYQQTPGQGLQFLFEYFSETQRNKGNFPGRFSGRQFSNSRSEMNVSTLELGDSALYLCASSLRQGGETQYFGPGTRLLVL.